The clone carrying this TCR beta chain was seen more than once but under ten times. No antigen is known for it. The sample originates from a study of post-analysis software for immune sequencing data. Study-wide points: Compared against controls, patients with multiple sclerosis displayed significantly lower normalized Chao1 diversity. TRBV5-6, TRBV5-1 and TRBV20-1 belonged to a set of roughly five TRBV segments that were more frequent in patients than controls. Same-batch preparations were strongly co-clustered by F measure.

Trimming shortened V by 6 bases and J by 7 bases, and 16 bases separated the two germline ends. Germline-derived CDR1 and CDR2 are MNHEY and SVGAGI. The CDR3 contains 15 residues. The library was made from cDNA and included unique molecular identifiers. TCRdb passed the PCR reads through MiXCR, listing each CDR3 protein once. The sample lists about 430,000 distinct CDR3 sequences, approximately 42% occurring once. Sequencing was done on a sample of blood. The sequence came from a girl aged 2 to 10 with multiple sclerosis. This chain joins TRBV6-5 and TRBJ1-6; tentatively, D is TRBD1 (5 bases). The CDR3 DNA follows: TGTGCCAGCAGCCGCTACGGGACGGCGAATTCACCCCTCCACTTT. Its translation: CASSRYGTANSPLHF.